This T cell receptor beta chain was captured in a study of T cell changes during pregnancy in multiple sclerosis. Clones were sequenced by immunoSEQ multiplex PCR, and TCRdb holds only the in-frame ones, with some missing. Of roughly 25,000 clones in the sample, 85% to 90% were seen once. This clone has just a few counts. Germline CDR1 is MNHEY and CDR2 is SVGAGI. The CDR3 is made up of 15 amino acids. The junction had 1 base not matched to a gene; V was cut back by 4 bases and J by 1 base. The sample in question was CD8+ T cells from peripheral blood mononuclear cells, obtained in the second trimester of pregnancy. The V and J genes are TRBV6-5 and TRBJ2-5; 12 positions agree with TRBD2. This receptor was identified in a female donor with multiple sclerosis, enrolled in a pregnancy study. CDR3 region: CASSSGLAGQETQYF. CDR3 sequence (DNA): TGTGCCAGCAGTTCGGGACTAGCGGGCCAAGAGACCCAGTACTTC.